This is a list of T cell receptor beta chains from one sample in a study of CD4+ T cells in melanoma. Assay used: immunoSEQ multiplex PCR; TCRdb lists only in-frame clones, some missing. This listing includes 70 to 95 clones. Material: a T cell line or clone, from whole sample or a sorted T cell fraction (not recorded which). The receptors derive from a human donor with melanoma. Some clones in this sample may be carry-over from other donors' samples. Each CDR3 is given with its conserved first and last residue. The D gene is left open where the match is weak. Size is stated for part of the rows, as once, few or many counts, or as a class when the clone is expanded.

j_call d_call v_call clone_size cdr3_length cdr3_aa cdr3_nt
TRBJ1-4 . TRBV28 . 14 CASMGSRENEKLFF TGTGCCAGCATGGGAAGTCGGGAGAATGAAAAACTGTTTTTT
TRBJ2-7 TRBD2 TRBV7-9 . 16 CASSPTSGRAFNEQYF TGTGCCAGCAGCCCGACTAGCGGGAGGGCCTTTAACGAGCAGTACTTC
TRBJ1-2 . TRBV19 . 13 CASSTRLGDGYTF TGTGCCAGTAGTACCCGTTTGGGAGATGGCTACACCTTC
TRBJ1-5 . TRBV6-5 . 14 CASSYSGSNQPQHF TGTGCCAGCAGTTACTCAGGCAGTAATCAGCCCCAGCATTTT
TRBJ1-4 . TRBV6-1 . 17 CASSEARAGGSNEKLFF TGTGCCAGCAGTGAAGCCCGGGCCGGCGGGTCTAATGAAAAACTGTTTTTT
TRBJ2-1 . TRBV19 . 14 CASSAPPAGREQFF TGTGCCAGTAGTGCCCCCCCGGCGGGTCGTGAGCAGTTCTTC
TRBJ2-7 TRBD2 TRBV5-5 . 14 CASSLAGGGYEQYF TGTGCCAGCAGCTTGGCGGGGGGAGGCTACGAGCAGTACTTC
TRBJ1-6 . TRBV6-4 . 15 CASYKSQGGNSPLHF TGTGCCAGCTACAAATCGCAGGGTGGTAATTCACCCCTCCACTTT
TRBJ1-1 . TRBV19 once 14 CASSNQGLNTEAFF TGTGCCAGTAGTAATCAGGGCTTGAACACTGAAGCTTTCTTT
TRBJ2-7 TRBD1 TRBV6-9 . 12 CASSRQGAFWYF TGTGCCAGCAGTCGACAGGGGGCGTTTTGGTACTTC
TRBJ2-5 . TRBV6-5 . 14 CASSYITRQETQYF TGTGCCAGCAGTTACATCACTAGGCAAGAGACCCAGTACTTC
TRBJ1-3 . TRBV6-6 . 15 CASSYSTGTGNTIYF TGTGCCAGCAGTTACTCGACGGGGACTGGAAACACCATATATTTT
TRBJ1-2 . TRBV7-4 . 16 CASSDIAARKTYGYTF TGTGCCAGCAGCGACATCGCAGCTCGAAAGACCTATGGCTACACCTTC
TRBJ2-4 . TRBV6-5 few 16 CASSYSVQRAKNIQYF TGTGCCAGCAGTTACTCGGTACAGAGAGCCAAAAACATTCAGTACTTC
TRBJ1-1 . TRBV7-3 . 14 CASSNSGLGTEAFF TGTGCCAGCAGCAACTCGGGCTTGGGCACTGAAGCTTTCTTT
TRBJ2-1 TRBD2 TRBV19 . 15 CASRSGLAGVNEQFF TGTGCCAGTAGATCGGGGCTAGCGGGAGTGAATGAGCAGTTCTTC
TRBJ1-2 . TRBV28 . 12 CASSQNSYGYTF TGTGCCAGCAGCCAAAACAGTTATGGCTACACCTTC
TRBJ2-3 . TRBV28 . 15 CASSLIRTHTDTQYF TGTGCCAGCAGTTTAATACGCACACACACAGATACGCAGTATTTT
TRBJ2-2 . TRBV18 . 15 CASSPVREATGELFF TGTGCCAGCTCACCAGTCAGGGAGGCCACCGGGGAGCTGTTTTTT
TRBJ2-3 . TRBV7-2 . 12 CASAWDSLAQYF TGTGCCAGCGCCTGGGACTCCTTGGCGCAGTATTTT
TRBJ2-2 . TRBV29-1 . 14 CSVVGESGTGELFF TGCAGCGTCGTAGGGGAGAGCGGCACCGGGGAGCTGTTTTTT